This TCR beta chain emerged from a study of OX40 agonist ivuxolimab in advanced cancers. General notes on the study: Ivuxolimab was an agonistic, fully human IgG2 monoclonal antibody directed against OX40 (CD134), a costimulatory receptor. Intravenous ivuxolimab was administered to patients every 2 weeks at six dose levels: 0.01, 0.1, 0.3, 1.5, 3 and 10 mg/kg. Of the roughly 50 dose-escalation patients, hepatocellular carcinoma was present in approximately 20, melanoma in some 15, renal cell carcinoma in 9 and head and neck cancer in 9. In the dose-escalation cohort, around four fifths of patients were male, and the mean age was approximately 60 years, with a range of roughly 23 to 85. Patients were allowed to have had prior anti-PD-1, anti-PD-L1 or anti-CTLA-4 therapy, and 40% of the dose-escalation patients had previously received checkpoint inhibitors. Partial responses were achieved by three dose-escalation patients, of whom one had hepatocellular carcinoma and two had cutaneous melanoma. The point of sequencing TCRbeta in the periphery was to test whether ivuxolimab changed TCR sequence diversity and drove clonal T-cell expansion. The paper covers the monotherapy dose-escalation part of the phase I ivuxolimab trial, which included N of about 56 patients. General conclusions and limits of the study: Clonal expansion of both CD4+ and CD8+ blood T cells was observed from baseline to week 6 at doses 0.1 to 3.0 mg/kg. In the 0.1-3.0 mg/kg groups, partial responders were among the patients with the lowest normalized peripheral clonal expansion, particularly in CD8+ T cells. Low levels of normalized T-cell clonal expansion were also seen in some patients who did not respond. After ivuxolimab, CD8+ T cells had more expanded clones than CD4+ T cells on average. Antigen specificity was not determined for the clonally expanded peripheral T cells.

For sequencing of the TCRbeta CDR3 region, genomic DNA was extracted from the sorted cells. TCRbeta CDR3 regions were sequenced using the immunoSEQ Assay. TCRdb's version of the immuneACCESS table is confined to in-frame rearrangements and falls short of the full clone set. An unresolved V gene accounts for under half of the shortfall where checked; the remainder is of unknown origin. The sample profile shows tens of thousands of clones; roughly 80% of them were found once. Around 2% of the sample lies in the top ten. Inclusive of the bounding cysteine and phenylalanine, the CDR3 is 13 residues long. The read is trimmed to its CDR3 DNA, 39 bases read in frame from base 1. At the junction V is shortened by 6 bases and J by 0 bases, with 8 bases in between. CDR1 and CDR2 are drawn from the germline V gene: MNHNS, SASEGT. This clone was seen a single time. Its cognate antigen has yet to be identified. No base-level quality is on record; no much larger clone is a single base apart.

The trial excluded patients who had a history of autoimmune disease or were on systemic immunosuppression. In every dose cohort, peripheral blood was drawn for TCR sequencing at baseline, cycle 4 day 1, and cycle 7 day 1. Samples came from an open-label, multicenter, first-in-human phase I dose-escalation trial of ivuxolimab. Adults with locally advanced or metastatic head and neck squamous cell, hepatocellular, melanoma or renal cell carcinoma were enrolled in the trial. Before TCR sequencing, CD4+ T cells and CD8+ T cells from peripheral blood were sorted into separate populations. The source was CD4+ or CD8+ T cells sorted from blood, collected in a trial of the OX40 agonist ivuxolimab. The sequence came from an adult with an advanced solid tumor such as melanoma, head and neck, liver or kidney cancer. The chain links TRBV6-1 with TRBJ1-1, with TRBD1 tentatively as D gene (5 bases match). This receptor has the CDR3 CASSRALNTEAFF. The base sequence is TGTGCCAGCAGCAGGGCTTTGAACACTGAAGCTTTCTTT.